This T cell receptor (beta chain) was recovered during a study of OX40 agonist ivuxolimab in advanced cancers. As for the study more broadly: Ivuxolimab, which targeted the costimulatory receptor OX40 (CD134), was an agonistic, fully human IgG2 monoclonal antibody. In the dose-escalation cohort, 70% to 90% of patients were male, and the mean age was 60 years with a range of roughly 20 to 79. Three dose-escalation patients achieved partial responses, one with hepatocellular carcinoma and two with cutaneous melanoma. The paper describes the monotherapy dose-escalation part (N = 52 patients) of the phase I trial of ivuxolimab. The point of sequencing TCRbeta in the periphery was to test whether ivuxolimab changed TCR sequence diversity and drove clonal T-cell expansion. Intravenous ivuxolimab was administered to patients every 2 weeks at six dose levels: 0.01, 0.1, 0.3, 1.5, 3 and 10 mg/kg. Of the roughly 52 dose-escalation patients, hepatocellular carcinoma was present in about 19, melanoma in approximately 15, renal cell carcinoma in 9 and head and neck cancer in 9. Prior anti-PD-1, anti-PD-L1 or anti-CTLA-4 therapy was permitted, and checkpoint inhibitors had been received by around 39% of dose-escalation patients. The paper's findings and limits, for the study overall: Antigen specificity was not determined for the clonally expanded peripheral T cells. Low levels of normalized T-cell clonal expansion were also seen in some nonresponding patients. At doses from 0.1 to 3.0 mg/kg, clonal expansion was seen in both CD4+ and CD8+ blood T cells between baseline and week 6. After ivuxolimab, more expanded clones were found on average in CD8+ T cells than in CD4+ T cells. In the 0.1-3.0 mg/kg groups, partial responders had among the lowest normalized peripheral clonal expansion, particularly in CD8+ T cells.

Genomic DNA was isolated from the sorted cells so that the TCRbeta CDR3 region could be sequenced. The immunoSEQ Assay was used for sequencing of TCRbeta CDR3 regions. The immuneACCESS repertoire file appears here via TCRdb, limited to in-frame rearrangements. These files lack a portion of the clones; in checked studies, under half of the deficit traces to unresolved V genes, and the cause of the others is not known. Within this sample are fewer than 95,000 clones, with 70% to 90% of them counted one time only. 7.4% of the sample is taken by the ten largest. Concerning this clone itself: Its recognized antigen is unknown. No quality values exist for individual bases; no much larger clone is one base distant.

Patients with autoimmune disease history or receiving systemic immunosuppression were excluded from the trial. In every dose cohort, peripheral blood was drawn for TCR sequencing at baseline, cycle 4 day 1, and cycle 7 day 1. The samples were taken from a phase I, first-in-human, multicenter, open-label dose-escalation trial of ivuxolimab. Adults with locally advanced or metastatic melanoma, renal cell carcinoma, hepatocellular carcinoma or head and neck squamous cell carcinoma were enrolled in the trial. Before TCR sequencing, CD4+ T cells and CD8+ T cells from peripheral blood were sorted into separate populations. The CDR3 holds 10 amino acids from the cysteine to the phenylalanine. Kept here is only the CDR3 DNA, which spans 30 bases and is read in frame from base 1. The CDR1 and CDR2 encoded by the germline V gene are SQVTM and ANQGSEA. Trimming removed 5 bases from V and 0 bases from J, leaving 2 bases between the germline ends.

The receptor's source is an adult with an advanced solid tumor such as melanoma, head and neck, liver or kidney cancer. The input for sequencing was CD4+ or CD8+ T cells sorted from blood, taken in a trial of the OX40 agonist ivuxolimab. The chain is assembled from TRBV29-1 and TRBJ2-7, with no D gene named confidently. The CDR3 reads CSVLSYEQYF. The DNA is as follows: TGCAGCGTTCTCTCCTACGAGCAGTACTTC.